The clone carrying this T cell receptor (beta chain) was observed a few times. Its specificity is not known. The CDR3 is 12 amino acids. CDR1 is SEHNR and CDR2 is FQNEAQ in the germline V gene (reference sequence). Trimming took 6 bases from V and 8 from J, leaving 13 bases between them. The data are from a study of type 1 regulatory T cells. TCRdb called the reads again in MiXCR, with one record for every CDR3 protein. The sample has 60,000 to 80,000 distinct CDR3 sequences; nearly 65% are singletons. This receptor was obtained from a human donor in good health. The gene calls are TRBV7-9 and TRBJ1-2; weak D call: TRBD1 (5 bases). Sample: cultured T cells, either the whole culture or a sorted T cell fraction (not recorded which). Subset described: Tr1-enriched cell product generated in vitro against host alloantigens. The CDR3, as DNA: TGTGCCAGCAGGGGGGAAAGTGGAGGCTACACCTTC. Translated, it gives CASRGESGGYTF.